A single sample gave rise to the 25 T cell receptor beta chains below, sequenced in a study of blood T cell repertoires in COVID-19. Assay: immunoSEQ multiplex PCR; the TCRdb copy retains only in-frame clones and omits some. The profile shows under 150,000 clones, around 80% of them singletons. What was sequenced was peripheral blood. Receptors originate from a human donor in a cohort sampled during active COVID-19.

The rearrangement joins TRBV6-5 to TRBJ2-7, with 7 bases lining up with TRBD1. The CDR3 length is 14 residues. Germline V gene data show CDR1 as MNHEY and CDR2 as SVGAGI. After removal of 6 bases from V and 0 bases from J, the junction contained 5 bases not matched to a gene. The CDR3 loop is CASSRGQVSYEQYF. For the CDR3, the DNA is TGTGCCAGCAGCCGAGGACAGGTCTCCTACGAGCAGTACTTC.

This chain links TRBV9 with TRBJ2-1; possible D gene TRBD2, 6 bases. Germline assignment: CDR1 SGDLS and CDR2 YYNGEE. The length of the CDR3 is 15 residues. V dropped 1 base and J dropped 4 bases, with 12 bases sitting between them. The CDR3: CASSVTGEQYNEQFF. The CDR3, as DNA: TGTGCCAGCAGCGTAACGGGGGAACAATACAATGAGCAGTTCTTC.

This chain joins TRBV6-5 and TRBJ1-5; possible D gene TRBD1, 5 bases. V dropped 7 bases and J dropped 7 bases, with 17 bases sitting between them. CDR1 and CDR2 from the germline V gene are MNHEY and SVGAGI. This CDR3 has 14 amino acids. The CDR3 DNA reads as TGTGCCAGCAACCATGGGGGGGGACGGCAGCCCCAGCATTTT. Translating it yields CASNHGGGRQPQHF.

This clone was detected a few times. The chain is built from TRBV7-9 and TRBJ1-2; the match to TRBD1 covers 8 bases. This CDR3 is built from 14 residues. The ends lost 1 base at V and 4 bases at J; junction bases unmatched: 2. Germline lookup yields CDR1 SEHNR and CDR2 FQNEAQ (reference sequence). CDR3 in DNA: TGTGCCAGCAGCTTAGGACAGGGGACCTATGGCTACACCTTC. Translating it yields CASSLGQGTYGYTF.

This chain joins TRBV15 and TRBJ2-1; D is undetermined. The CDR3 has 14 amino acids. Germline assignment: CDR1 LNHNV and CDR2 YYDKDF (reference sequence). V lost 0 bases to trimming and J lost 4 bases, with 7 bases between them. The chain's CDR3 is CATSRDQYYNEQFF. CDR3 coding DNA: TGTGCCACCAGCAGAGATCAGTATTACAATGAGCAGTTCTTC.

The chain combines TRBV6-2 or TRBV6-3 with TRBJ2-7; D is possibly TRBD1 (5 bases). V was cut by 2 bases and J by 0 bases, with 5 bases left in between. Germline-derived CDR1 and CDR2 are MNHEY and SVGEGT. The CDR3 sequence is 13 residues long. This chain's CDR3 is CASSYDSSYEQYF. The CDR3 DNA reads as TGTGCCAGCAGTTACGACAGCTCCTACGAGCAGTACTTC.

The chain couples TRBV6-2 or TRBV6-3 to TRBJ1-6; 7 positions agree with TRBD1. The V gene's germline CDR1 is MNHEY and CDR2 SVGEGT. The CDR3 extends over 17 amino acids. V lost 2 bases to trimming and J lost 6 bases; unmatched junction nucleotides: 10. CDR3 nucleotide sequence: TGTGCCAGCAGTTACGCCCATGGAGGGGGCTCTAATTCACCCCTCCACTTT. It encodes CASSYAHGGGSNSPLHF.

The V gene is TRBV28, the J gene TRBJ1-6; 9 bases are a match to TRBD1. Germline values: CDR1 MDHEN, CDR2 SYDVKM. V shed 7 bases and J 7 bases; nucleotides not matched to a gene: 5. The CDR3 totals 14 residues. This chain's CDR3 is CASTWTGVNSPLHF. The CDR3 coding sequence is TGTGCCAGCACCTGGACAGGGGTCAATTCACCCCTCCACTTT. Complete variable domain (other parts from reference TRBV28 and TRBJ1-6): DVKVTQSSRYLVKRTGEKVFLECVQDMDHENMFWYRQDPGLGLRLIYFSYDVKMKEKGDIPEGYSVSREKKERFSLILESASTNQTSMYLCASTWTGVNSPLHFGNGTRLTVT.

This chain links TRBV3-1 (or the pseudogene TRBV3-2) with TRBJ1-1; TRBD1 aligns across 9 bases. The CDR3 totals 14 residues. Germline V lookup: CDR1 LGHDT, CDR2 YNNKEL (reference sequence). V lost 5 bases, J lost 1 base, and 2 bases stayed unmatched. CDR3 amino acids: CASSSGQGNTEAFF. The CDR3 DNA reads TGTGCCAGCAGCTCGGGACAGGGGAACACTGAAGCTTTCTTT.

V gene TRBV12-2 combines with J gene TRBJ2-1; the table gives TRBD2 as D, unverified against the DNA. TRBV12-2 is listed as a pseudogene. CDR3 length: 16 residues. As DNA, the CDR3 is TGTGCAAGTCGCTTAGTCCCACTAGCGGGGGAGGGTGAGCAGTTCTTC. Amino acid sequence: CASRLVPLAGEGEQFF.

V usage is TRBV7-9 and J usage is TRBJ1-3, with 7 positions matching TRBD1. V lost 5 bases and J lost 2; bases outside the gene matches: 6. This CDR3 spans 15 amino acids. Germline CDR1 is SEHNR and CDR2 is FQNEAQ (reference sequence). CDR3 bases: TGTGCCAGCAGCCCGCCGACAGGGACTGGAAACACCATATATTTT. Its translation: CASSPPTGTGNTIYF.

The chain carries TRBV3-1 (or the pseudogene TRBV3-2) and TRBJ1-2; the D gene is possibly TRBD1 (6 bases). The CDR3 consists of 12 residues. Trimming left V 4 bases short and J 9 bases short, with 12 bases between. CDR1 and CDR2 (germline): LGHDT, YNNKEL (reference sequence). The CDR3 DNA reads TGTGCCAGCAGCCGTCAAGGGGGAAGCTACACCTTC. This translates into CASSRQGGSYTF.

The V call is TRBV15, the J call TRBJ2-6; tentative D call: TRBD2 (6 bases). Between the trimmed V and J ends, which lost 3 bases and 4 bases, there was a span of 13 bases. In germline, CDR1 is LNHNV, CDR2 YYDKDF (reference sequence). CDR3 size: 16 residues. The CDR3 spells CATSRGRGSGANVLTF. In DNA, the CDR3 is TGTGCCACCAGCAGGGGGCGGGGTTCGGGGGCCAACGTCCTGACTTTC.

This clone was seen many times. The V call is TRBV27, the J call TRBJ2-3, with 9 positions matching TRBD2. Germline V gene sequence: CDR1 MNHEY, CDR2 SMNVEV (reference sequence). This CDR3 is built from 15 residues. V lost 4 bases to trimming and J lost 10 bases; unmatched junction nucleotides: 12. The CDR3 region is CASSSTIPSGEAQYF. CDR3 nucleotides: TGTGCCAGCAGTTCCACCATCCCTAGCGGGGAGGCGCAGTATTTT.

This rearrangement joins TRBV10-3 to TRBJ1-6; 7 bases agree with TRBD1. CDR3 length: 17 residues. Germline values: CDR1 ENHRY, CDR2 SYGVKD. Trimming took 11 bases from V and 0 from J; bases not matched to a gene: 13. For the CDR3, the DNA is TGTGCCTCGAGGTCGAGGGGGCGTAGCTCCTATAATTCACCCCTCCACTTT. Its translation: CASRSRGRSSYNSPLHF.

The chain employs TRBV4-3 and TRBJ1-2; no definite D call. Germline V gene data show CDR1 as LGHNA and CDR2 as YSLEER. V dropped 0 bases and J dropped 7 bases, with 6 bases sitting between them. The CDR3 consists of 12 residues. In DNA, the CDR3 is TGCGCCAGCAGCCAAGATCGTTTTGGCTACACCTTC. It encodes CASSQDRFGYTF.

A few counts support this clone. V and J are TRBV28 and TRBJ2-2; possible D gene TRBD2, 5 bases. The V end lost 4 bases, the J end lost 1 base, and 7 bases lay between the germline ends. The length of the CDR3 is 14 residues. CDR1 and CDR2 (germline): MDHEN, SYDVKM. The CDR3 DNA reads as TGTGCCAGCAGTTCCGCGGGGAACACCGGGGAGCTGTTTTTT. This sequence encodes CASSSAGNTGELFF.

J is TRBJ1-2 and V is TRBV6-5; TRBD1 is a possible D gene (5 bases). The CDR3 loop spans 14 amino acids. Germline V gene sequence: CDR1 MNHEY, CDR2 SVGAGI. The ends were cut back, 10 bases at V and 4 bases at J, with 19 bases in the middle. The CDR3 DNA reads as TGTGCCACTAGAGTCAGGGAAGGGTCCTATGGCTACACCTTC. This sequence encodes CATRVREGSYGYTF.

The J gene is TRBJ2-1, the V gene TRBV3-1 (or the pseudogene TRBV3-2); D is unresolved. Germline V CDR1 and CDR2: LGHDT, YNNKEL (reference sequence). Trimming removed 4 bases at V and 0 bases at J, with 10 bases between. The CDR3 runs to 15 residues. The CDR3, as DNA: TGTGCCAGCAGCCCCGCCGTACACTCCTACAATGAGCAGTTCTTC. Protein: CASSPAVHSYNEQFF.

The rearrangement uses TRBV7-2 and TRBJ2-2, with D possibly being TRBD1 (6 bases). Trimming removed 10 bases from V and 3 bases from J, with 15 bases in between. CDR3 length: 14 amino acids. The germline V gene has CDR1 SGHTA and CDR2 FQGNSA. CDR3 nucleotides: TGTGCCACCCAAGACAGGAGACACACCGGGGAGCTGTTTTTT. It yields the protein CATQDRRHTGELFF.

V gene TRBV7-2 combines with J gene TRBJ2-5; 13 nucleotides line up with TRBD2. Germline V gene data show CDR1 as SGHTA and CDR2 as FQGNSA. V was pared by 4 bases and J by 5 bases, with 10 bases of the junction left unmatched. CDR3 length: 17 residues. CDR3 amino acids: CASSSLRTSGGGETQYF. CDR3 sequence (DNA): TGTGCCAGCAGCTCACTCCGGACTAGCGGGGGAGGCGAGACCCAGTACTTC.

This sequence joins TRBV9 and TRBJ2-5; a possible D gene is TRBD2 (5 bases). The CDR3 runs 16 residues. Looked up from germline, CDR1 is SGDLS and CDR2 is YYNGEE. Trimming shortened V by 4 bases and J by 0 bases, and 16 bases separated the two germline ends. The CDR3 region has the DNA TGTGCCAGCAGCCGGTTTACAGCGGAGCACCAAGAGACCCAGTACTTC. It yields the protein CASSRFTAEHQETQYF.

This sequence joins TRBV6-1 and TRBJ1-5, with D possibly being TRBD1 (5 bases). This CDR3 has 14 residues. Deletions cut 1 base from V and 7 bases from J, with 11 bases between. Germline V gives CDR1 MNHNS, CDR2 SASEGT. The CDR3 DNA follows: TGTGCCAGCAGTGAAGGCCTTAGGGGACAGCCCCAGCATTTT. Its protein product is CASSEGLRGQPQHF.

The CDR3 nucleotides are TGCGCCAGCAGCGCGGACAGGCTAAGCTCCTACGAGCAGTACTTC. Translated, it gives CASSADRLSSYEQYF. The gene calls are TRBV5-1 and TRBJ2-7; 7 bases are shared with TRBD1. The junction had 7 bases not matched to a gene; V was cut back by 4 bases and J by 0 bases. Germline V gene data show CDR1 as SGHRS and CDR2 as YFSETQ. This CDR3 spans 15 amino acids. The whole variable domain, filled in from reference TRBV5-1 and TRBJ2-7, reads KAGVTQTPRYLIKTRGQQVTLSCSPISGHRSVSWYQQTPGQGLQFLFEYFSETQRNKGNFPGRFSGRQFSNSRSEMNVSTLELGDSALYLCASSADRLSSYEQYFGPGTRLTVT.

The chain links TRBV9 to TRBJ1-5; D might be TRBD1 (5 bases). V shed 4 bases and J shed 5 bases, with 16 bases lying between them. The CDR3 is 15 residues long. Germline V gene sequence: CDR1 SGDLS, CDR2 YYNGEE. The CDR3 bases are TGTGCCAGCAGCCCGGGAGCGGGGGGAGATCAGCCCCAGCATTTT. Its protein product is CASSPGAGGDQPQHF. Supplemented by reference TRBV9 and TRBJ1-5, the full variable domain reads DSGVTQTPKHLITATGQRVTLRCSPRSGDLSVYWYQQSLDQGLQFLIQYYNGEERAKGNILERFSAQQFPDLHSELNLSSLELGDSALYFCASSPGAGGDQPQHFGDGTRLSIL.